These 21 T cell receptor beta chains came from one sample sequenced in a study of cytomegalovirus exposure and HLA in healthy donors. The PCR was carried out with 60 Vbeta primers and 13 Jbeta primers. Method: immunoSEQ multiplex PCR; TCRdb's copy keeps in-frame clones and lacks some. This table has under 200,000 clones, around 80% appearing once. Sequenced input: PBMCs. Source of these receptors: a woman in her fifties or sixties in good health and CMV-seronegative.

V is TRBV30 and J is TRBJ1-1, with 7 bases that match TRBD1. V shed 7 bases and J 1 base; nucleotides not matched to a gene: 6. CDR1 and CDR2 from the germline V gene are GTSNPN and SVGIG (reference sequence). The CDR3 is 13 residues long. The CDR3 is CAFENRGNTEAFF. The DNA for the CDR3 is TGTGCCTTTGAAAACAGGGGGAACACTGAAGCTTTCTTT.

This chain joins TRBV28 and TRBJ2-2; 10 nucleotides agree with TRBD2. In germline, CDR1 is MDHEN, CDR2 SYDVKM. This CDR3 region has 16 residues. With 0 bases clipped from V and 3 bases from J, the junction kept 1 base outside the gene matches. CDR3 sequence (DNA): TGTGCCAGCAGTTTATGGAGCGGGGGGGACACCGGGGAGCTGTTTTTT. This codes for CASSLWSGGDTGELFF.

This chain joins TRBV29-1 and TRBJ2-1, with 9 bases fitting TRBD2. There are 15 residues in the CDR3. V shed 6 bases, J shed 7 bases, and the junction held 13 bases outside the gene matches. Germline CDR1 is SQVTM and CDR2 is ANQGSEA. CDR3 residues: CSVLTTSGPLNEQFF. CDR3 DNA: TGCAGCGTGCTTACGACTAGCGGCCCGCTGAATGAGCAGTTCTTC.

The rearrangement uses TRBV19 and TRBJ2-7; no clear D. Trimming removed 6 bases from V and 2 bases from J, with 14 bases in between. This CDR3 has 14 amino acids. The germline V gene encodes CDR1 LNHDA and CDR2 SQIVND (reference sequence). The DNA for the CDR3 is TGTGCCAGTAGCAATCACGGCAGGACCTACGAGCAGTACTTC. Its translation: CASSNHGRTYEQYF.

This clone was seen just once. V and J are TRBV2 and TRBJ2-3; 7 nucleotides agree with TRBD1. V shed 10 bases and J 6 bases; nucleotides not matched to a gene: 10. In germline, CDR1 is SNHLY, CDR2 FYNNEI. The CDR3 covers 13 residues. CDR3 in DNA: TGTGCCATTCCGGGACAGCCGTTGGATACGCAGTATTTT. It yields the protein CAIPGQPLDTQYF.

J is TRBJ2-1 and V is TRBV9; 7 nucleotides align to TRBD2. V trimming: 3 bases; J trimming: 0 bases; junction bases outside the gene matches: 6. The CDR3 consists of 16 residues. In germline, CDR1 is SGDLS, CDR2 YYNGEE. CDR3 loop: CASSAGLGSSYNEQFF. CDR3 DNA sequence: TGTGCCAGCAGCGCCGGACTAGGAAGCTCCTACAATGAGCAGTTCTTC.

The rearrangement uses TRBV6-5 and TRBJ2-5; a weak D match, TRBD2 (5 bases). The last part of the DNA fits TRBJ2-7 better; the J call may be wrong. Germline V lookup: CDR1 MNHEY, CDR2 SVGAGI. The CDR3 totals 12 residues. In DNA, the CDR3 is TGTGCCACCTCGGGGAATAAGTACGAGCAGTACTTC. It yields the protein CATSGNKYEQYF.

J is TRBJ2-3 and V is TRBV4-2, with 9 bases aligning to TRBD2. The length of the CDR3 is 17 residues. Germline V gene lookup returns CDR1 LGHNA and CDR2 YNFKEQ. Losses at the gene ends were 0 bases for V and 1 base for J; bases not matched to a gene: 5. Here the CDR3 reads CASSQDGASGGTDTQYF. Written as DNA, the CDR3 is TGTGCCAGCAGCCAAGATGGTGCTAGCGGGGGCACAGATACGCAGTATTTT.

The chain joins TRBV14 to TRBJ2-5, with D possibly matching TRBD1 (6 bases). Germline loops: CDR1 SGHDN, CDR2 FVKESK. Trimming took off 3 bases at V and 5 bases at J, with 16 bases between the two ends. The CDR3 is made up of 15 amino acids. CDR3 in amino acids: CASSQSTGWLETQYF. The CDR3 region has the DNA TGTGCCAGCAGCCAGAGCACAGGGTGGCTTGAGACCCAGTACTTC.

The V gene is TRBV19, the J gene TRBJ1-5; D gene unclear. Trimming pared 3 bases from V and 1 base from J, leaving 10 bases between. The germline CDR1 and CDR2 sequences are LNHDA and SQIVND (reference sequence). This CDR3 comprises 15 residues. CDR3 sequence: CASSIGGFSNQPQHF. The DNA for the CDR3 is TGTGCCAGTAGTATTGGAGGGTTCAGCAATCAGCCCCAGCATTTT.

The DNA of the CDR3 is TGTGCCAGCAGCTGGAGGGATACCAAAAACATTCAGTACTTC. This sequence encodes CASSWRDTKNIQYF. The chain joins TRBV7-2 to TRBJ2-4, with D possibly being TRBD2 (6 bases). The CDR3 totals 14 residues. The germline V gene has CDR1 SGHTA and CDR2 FQGNSA. The ends were cut back, 4 bases at V and 2 bases at J, with 9 bases in the middle.

This clone was counted a single time. This chain links TRBV4-3 with TRBJ2-3, with 11 bases aligning to TRBD2. The V segment lost 3 bases and the J segment 4 bases; nucleotides outside the gene matches: 9. CDR1 and CDR2 (germline): LGHNA, YSLEER. The CDR3 sequence is 17 residues long. This CDR3 is CASSHAAGTSGPDTQYF. The CDR3, as DNA: TGCGCCAGCAGCCACGCGGCCGGGACTAGCGGACCAGATACGCAGTATTTT.

The chain combines TRBV28 with TRBJ2-5; 7 nucleotides match TRBD1. The junction had 4 bases not matched to a gene; V was cut back by 2 bases and J by 4 bases. Germline V lookup: CDR1 MDHEN, CDR2 SYDVKM. The CDR3 consists of 14 residues. The CDR3 DNA is TGTGCCAGCAGTTTAGACAGGGTATTAGAGACCCAGTACTTC. It specifies CASSLDRVLETQYF. The entire variable domain, with the rest obtained from reference TRBV28 and TRBJ2-5, is as follows: DVKVTQSSRYLVKRTGEKVFLECVQDMDHENMFWYRQDPGLGLRLIYFSYDVKMKEKGDIPEGYSVSREKKERFSLILESASTNQTSMYLCASSLDRVLETQYFGPGTRLLVL.

The V gene is TRBV7-9, the J gene TRBJ2-1; weak D call: TRBD2 (5 bases). Germline values: CDR1 SEHNR, CDR2 FQNEAQ (reference sequence). This CDR3 comprises 15 residues. Trimming cost V 5 bases and J 3 bases, with 14 bases left between them. CDR3 nucleotides: TGTGCCAGCAGCCCAGCTGGGAGAAGCTACAATGAGCAGTTCTTC. Amino acids: CASSPAGRSYNEQFF.

This chain joins TRBV11-3 and TRBJ2-7; no clear D gene. The CDR3 contains 13 residues. Germline V gene data show CDR1 as SGHNT and CDR2 as YENEEA. V dropped 1 base and J dropped 2 bases, with 6 bases sitting between them. CDR3 amino acids: CASSLAHTYEQYF. In nucleotides, the CDR3 is TGTGCCAGCAGCTTAGCCCACACCTACGAGCAGTACTTC.

V gene TRBV14 combines with J gene TRBJ1-1; the D is unclear. The CDR3 totals 13 residues. The germline V gene encodes CDR1 SGHDN and CDR2 FVKESK. V was trimmed by 8 bases and J by 5 bases, leaving 15 bases between them. This CDR3 is CASAGASWTEAFF. CDR3 coding DNA: TGTGCCAGCGCGGGAGCCTCGTGGACTGAAGCTTTCTTT.

Concerning this clone: The sample holds other DNA sequences that translate to the same CDR3. The chain combines TRBV28 with TRBJ1-6, with a tentative D call TRBD1 (5 bases). The V gene lost 5 bases and the J gene lost 3 bases, with 11 bases spanning the gap. CDR1 is MDHEN, CDR2 SYDVKM, per germline. This CDR3 has 15 residues. The DNA of the CDR3 is TGTGCCAGCAGTCCCCGACAGTTCTATAATTCACCCCTCCACTTT. It encodes CASSPRQFYNSPLHF.

The chain couples TRBV5-8 to TRBJ1-6; 9 nucleotides agree with TRBD1. CDR1 and CDR2 from the germline V gene are SGHTS and YDEGEE. V gave up 4 bases and J gave up 1 base; unmatched junction bases: 6. This CDR3 contains 17 residues. CDR3 sequence: CASSPKGQGSYNSPLHF. Written as DNA, the CDR3 is TGTGCCAGCAGCCCGAAGGGACAGGGATCCTATAATTCACCCCTCCACTTT.

The chain links TRBV2 to TRBJ1-5; 8 bases fit TRBD1. The ends lost 6 bases at V and 7 bases at J; junction bases unmatched: 8. The CDR3 sequence is 14 residues long. Germline CDR1 is SNHLY and CDR2 is FYNNEI. The CDR3 region has the DNA TGTGCCAGCAGGGACAGGGTGTCTCGCCAGCCCCAGCATTTT. Translating gives CASRDRVSRQPQHF.

The chain has TRBV15 and TRBJ1-4; no definite D call. Trimming left V 0 bases short and J 0 bases short, with 17 bases between. The CDR3 contains 19 residues. Germline CDR1 reads LNHNV; CDR2 reads YYDKDF (reference sequence). CDR3 sequence reads: CATSRDYGRTGATNEKLFF. The DNA for the CDR3 is TGTGCCACCAGCAGAGATTATGGCAGGACCGGGGCAACTAATGAAAAACTGTTTTTT. The whole variable domain, remainder taken from reference TRBV15 and TRBJ1-4, is DAMVIQNPRYQVTQFGKPVTLSCSQTLNHNVMYWYQQKSSQAPKLLFHYYDKDFNNEADTPDNFQSRRPNTSFCFLDIRSPGLGDTAMYLCATSRDYGRTGATNEKLFFGSGTQLSVL.

J is TRBJ2-7 and V is TRBV7-2; the match to TRBD1 covers 10 bases. Germline values: CDR1 SGHTA, CDR2 FQGNSA. V lost 5 bases, J lost 2 bases, and 6 bases stayed unmatched. The CDR3 runs 15 residues. The CDR3 loop is CASSPGQGFPYEQYF. CDR3 nucleotides: TGTGCCAGCAGCCCGGGACAGGGGTTCCCCTACGAGCAGTACTTC.